The 8 T cell receptor beta chains below come from one sample, sequenced in a study of cytomegalovirus exposure and HLA in healthy donors (dated by TCRdb to 2016 to 2017). Library preparation was by the immunoSEQ multiplex PCR assay. TCRdb re-hosts the immuneACCESS table, in-frame sequences only. Its copies lack some clones; in the studies checked, an unresolved V gene accounts for under half of them, and the cause for the rest is not known. This sample has 110,000 to 150,000 clones in its table, and approximately 94% of those were observed once. The biggest ten clones account for 1.5% to 2% of the sample. The sequencing sample was made of PBMCs. These receptors were taken from a man aged 18-30 years in good health and CMV-seropositive.

The rearrangement joins TRBV4-1 to TRBJ2-3; tentatively, D is TRBD2 (6 bases). Germline lookup yields CDR1 MGHRA and CDR2 YSYEKL. The CDR3 has 14 amino acids. The V end was cut by 0 bases, the J end by 6 bases, with 10 bases between. The DNA for the CDR3 is TGCGCCAGCAGCCAAGATCCGCTAGCGGATACGCAGTATTTT. Translation gives CASSQDPLADTQYF.

V and J are TRBV5-1 and TRBJ2-3; D gene ambiguous. This CDR3 has 16 amino acids. Germline assignment: CDR1 SGHRS and CDR2 YFSETQ. Trimming pared 4 bases from V and 1 base from J, leaving 16 bases between. The CDR3 loop reads CASSPAAQTRTDTQYF. DNA for the CDR3: TGCGCCAGCAGCCCTGCGGCCCAGACTCGCACAGATACGCAGTATTTT.

V gene TRBV2 combines with J gene TRBJ2-7, with TRBD1 matching over 10 bases. Unmatched junction bases numbered 8, after V lost 6 bases and J lost 6 bases. CDR1 is SNHLY and CDR2 is FYNNEI in the germline V gene. CDR3 length: 14 residues. In DNA form, the CDR3 reads TGTGCCAGCAGCGGGACAGGGGAGGTTGGCGAGCAGTACTTC. Amino acids: CASSGTGEVGEQYF.

The genes are TRBV28 and TRBJ2-7, with D unclear. Germline CDR1 reads MDHEN; CDR2 reads SYDVKM. V lost 4 bases, J lost 3 bases, and 7 bases lay in between. The CDR3 extends over 12 amino acids. This CDR3 reads CASSSSYYEQYF. The CDR3 bases are TGTGCCAGCAGTTCCTCCTACTACGAGCAGTACTTC.

This rearrangement joins TRBV14 to TRBJ2-6; TRBD2 agrees at 13 bases. The V gene's germline CDR1 is SGHDN and CDR2 FVKESK. Trimming removed 4 bases from V and 4 bases from J; junction bases left unmatched: 10. There are 19 residues in the CDR3. The chain's CDR3 is CASSPWTSGSVTGANVLTF. DNA for the CDR3: TGTGCCAGCAGCCCCTGGACTAGCGGGAGTGTTACAGGGGCCAACGTCCTGACTTTC.

The V call is TRBV7-8, the J call TRBJ2-1; tentative D call: TRBD1 (6 bases). The germline V gene has CDR1 SGHVS and CDR2 FQNEAQ. V lost 3 bases and J lost 8, with 23 bases in between. The CDR3 runs 17 residues. As DNA, the CDR3 is TGTGCCAGCAGCTTGCGTACAGGGTCTGGCTTTGGCGATGAGCAGTTCTTC. The encoded protein is CASSLRTGSGFGDEQFF.

The gene calls are TRBV5-4 and TRBJ2-5; maybe TRBD2 (5 bases). Trimming removed 4 bases from V and 2 bases from J, with 12 bases in between. The CDR3 runs 14 residues. Per the germline V gene, CDR1 is SGHNT and CDR2 is YYREEE (reference sequence). CDR3 amino acids: CASSPEAIQETQYF. The CDR3 DNA sequence: TGTGCCAGCAGCCCGGAGGCCATTCAAGAGACCCAGTACTTC.

For this clone: Other DNA sequences in the same sample also yield this CDR3. The chain combines TRBV27 with TRBJ2-1, with D possibly TRBD1 on 5 matching bases. The germline V gene encodes CDR1 MNHEY and CDR2 SMNVEV (reference sequence). The CDR3 has 13 amino acids. The germline V and J ends were trimmed by 2 bases and 4 bases, with 6 bases remaining between them. This CDR3 reads CASSLGAYNEQFF. As DNA, the CDR3 is TGTGCCAGCAGTTTAGGGGCTTACAATGAGCAGTTCTTC.